This TCR beta chain is from a study of identical twins. The junction had 13 bases not matched to a gene; V was cut back by 3 bases and J by 7 bases. CDR1 is DFQATT and CDR2 is SNEGSKA in the germline V gene (reference sequence). This CDR3 is 16 amino acids long. Using its own MiXCR run on the 5' RACE reads, TCRdb lists one record per CDR3 protein. The sample comprises some 660,000 distinct CDR3 sequences, 8.6% of which are singletons, and 0.75% to 1% rests with the top ten. Turning to this clonotype: Its specificity is not known.

Overall study findings and caveats: With abundant cord blood beta clonotypes, insertions were fewer; memory repertoires showed no such pattern. Invariant MAIT and iNKT cells are populations that could partly confound zero-insertion analyses.

A further study also used this sample, focusing on yellow fever vaccine responses in identical twins.

The origin of this receptor is a young woman in good health. V is TRBV20-1 and J is TRBJ2-2, with 8 bases lining up with TRBD1. Specimen: PBMCs. The CDR3 sequence: CSASSAGGRNGGELFF. CDR3 bases: TGCAGTGCTAGCAGTGCAGGGGGCAGAAACGGCGGGGAGCTGTTTTTT.